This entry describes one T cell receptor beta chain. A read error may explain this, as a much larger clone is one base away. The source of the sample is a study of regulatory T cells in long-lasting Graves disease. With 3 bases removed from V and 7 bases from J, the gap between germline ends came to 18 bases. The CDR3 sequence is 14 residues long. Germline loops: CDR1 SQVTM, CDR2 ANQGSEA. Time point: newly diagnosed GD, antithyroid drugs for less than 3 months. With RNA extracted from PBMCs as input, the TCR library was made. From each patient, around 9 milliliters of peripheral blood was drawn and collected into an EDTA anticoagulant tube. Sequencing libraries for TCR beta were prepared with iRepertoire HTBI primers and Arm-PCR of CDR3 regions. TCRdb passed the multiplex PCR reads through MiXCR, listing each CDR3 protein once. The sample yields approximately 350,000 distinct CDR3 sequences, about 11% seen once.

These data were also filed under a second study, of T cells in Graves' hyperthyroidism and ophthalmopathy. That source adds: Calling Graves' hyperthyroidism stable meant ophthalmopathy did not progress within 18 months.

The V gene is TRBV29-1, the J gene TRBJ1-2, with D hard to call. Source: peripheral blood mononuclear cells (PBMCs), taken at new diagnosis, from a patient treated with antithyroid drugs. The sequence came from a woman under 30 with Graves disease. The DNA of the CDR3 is TGCAGCGTTGATACCTGGCAGGCGTACTGTGGCTACACCTTC. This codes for CSVDTWQAYCGYTF.